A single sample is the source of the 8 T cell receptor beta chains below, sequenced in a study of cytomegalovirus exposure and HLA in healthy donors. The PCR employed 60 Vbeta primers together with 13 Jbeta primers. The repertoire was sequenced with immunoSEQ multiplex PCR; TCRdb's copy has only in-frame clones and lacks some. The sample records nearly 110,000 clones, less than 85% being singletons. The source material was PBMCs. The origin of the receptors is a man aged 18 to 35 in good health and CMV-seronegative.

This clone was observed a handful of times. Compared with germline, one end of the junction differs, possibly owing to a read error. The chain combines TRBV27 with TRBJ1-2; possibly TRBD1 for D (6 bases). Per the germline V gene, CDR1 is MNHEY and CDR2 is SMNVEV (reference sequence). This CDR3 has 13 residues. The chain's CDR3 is CASSFQGHQGYPF. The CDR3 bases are TGTGCCAGCAGTTTCCAGGGACATCAAGGCTACCCCTTC.

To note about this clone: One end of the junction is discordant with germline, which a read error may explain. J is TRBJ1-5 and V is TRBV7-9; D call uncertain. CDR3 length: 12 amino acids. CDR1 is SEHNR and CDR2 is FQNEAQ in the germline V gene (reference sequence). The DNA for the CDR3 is TGTTCCAGCAGCTTAGCTGGCCAGCCCCAGCATTTT. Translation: CSSSLAGQPQHF.

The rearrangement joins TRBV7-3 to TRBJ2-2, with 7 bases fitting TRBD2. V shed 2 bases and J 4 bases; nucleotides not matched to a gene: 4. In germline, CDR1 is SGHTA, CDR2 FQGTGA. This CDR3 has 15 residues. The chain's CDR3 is CASSLRGGGTGELFF. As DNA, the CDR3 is TGTGCCAGCAGCTTACGCGGGGGTGGCACCGGGGAGCTGTTTTTT.

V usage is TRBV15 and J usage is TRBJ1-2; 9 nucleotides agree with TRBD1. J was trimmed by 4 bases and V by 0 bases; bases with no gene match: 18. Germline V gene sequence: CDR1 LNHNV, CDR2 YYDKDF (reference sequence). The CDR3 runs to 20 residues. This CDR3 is CATSREDIFEGDRVAYGYTF. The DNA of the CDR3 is TGTGCCACCAGCAGAGAGGATATTTTCGAGGGGGACAGGGTCGCCTATGGCTACACCTTC.

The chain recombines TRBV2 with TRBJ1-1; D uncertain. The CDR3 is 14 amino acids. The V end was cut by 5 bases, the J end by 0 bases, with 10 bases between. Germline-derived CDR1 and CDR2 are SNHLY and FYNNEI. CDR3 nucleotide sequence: TGTGCCAGCAGTAAGGGAGTGGTGAACACTGAAGCTTTCTTT. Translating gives CASSKGVVNTEAFF.

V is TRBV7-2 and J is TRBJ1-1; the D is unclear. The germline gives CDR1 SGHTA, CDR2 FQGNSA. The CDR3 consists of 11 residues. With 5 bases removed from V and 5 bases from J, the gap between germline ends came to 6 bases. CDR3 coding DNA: TGTGCCAGCAGCGTCCGGACTGAAGCTTTCTTT. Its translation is CASSVRTEAFF.

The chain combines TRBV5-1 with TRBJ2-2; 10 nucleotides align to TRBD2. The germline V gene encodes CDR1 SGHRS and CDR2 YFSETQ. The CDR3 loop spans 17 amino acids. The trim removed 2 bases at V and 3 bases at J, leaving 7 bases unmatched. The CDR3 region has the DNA TGCGCCAGCAGCTTCTCCCAGCGGGGGGGCCACACCGGGGAGCTGTTTTTT. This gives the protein CASSFSQRGGHTGELFF.

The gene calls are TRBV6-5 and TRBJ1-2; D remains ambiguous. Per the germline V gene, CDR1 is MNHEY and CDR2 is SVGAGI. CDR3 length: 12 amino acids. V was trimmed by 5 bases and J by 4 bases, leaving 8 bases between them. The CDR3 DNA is TGTGCCAGCAGTGCCTACAGCTATGGCTACACCTTC. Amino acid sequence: CASSAYSYGYTF.